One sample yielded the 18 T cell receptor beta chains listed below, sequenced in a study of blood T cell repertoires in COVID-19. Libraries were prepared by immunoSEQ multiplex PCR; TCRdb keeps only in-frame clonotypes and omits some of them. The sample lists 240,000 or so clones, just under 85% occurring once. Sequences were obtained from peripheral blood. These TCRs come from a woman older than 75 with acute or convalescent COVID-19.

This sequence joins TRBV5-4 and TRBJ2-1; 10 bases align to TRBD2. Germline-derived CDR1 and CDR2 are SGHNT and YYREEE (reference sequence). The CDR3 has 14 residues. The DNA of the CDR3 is TGTGCTCTGGGGCTAGCGGGGGACCACAATGAGCAGTTCTTC. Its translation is CALGLAGDHNEQFF. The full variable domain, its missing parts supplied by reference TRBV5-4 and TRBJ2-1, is ETGVTQSPTHLIKTRGQQVTLRCSSQSGHNTVSWYQQALGQGPQFIFQYYREEENGRGNFPPRFSGLQFPNYSSELNVNALELDDSALYLCALGLAGDHNEQFFGPGTRLTVL.

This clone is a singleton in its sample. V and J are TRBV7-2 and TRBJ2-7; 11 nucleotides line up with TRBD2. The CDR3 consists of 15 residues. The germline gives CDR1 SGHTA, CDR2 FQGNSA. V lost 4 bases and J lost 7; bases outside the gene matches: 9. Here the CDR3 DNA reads TGTGCCAGCAGCTCCGGGACTAGCGGATTGGGTGAGCAGTACTTC. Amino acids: CASSSGTSGLGEQYF.

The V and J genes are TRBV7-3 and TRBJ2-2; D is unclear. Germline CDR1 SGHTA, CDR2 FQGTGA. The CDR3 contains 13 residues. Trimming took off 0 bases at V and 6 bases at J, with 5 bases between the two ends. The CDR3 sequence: CASSLTRAGELFF. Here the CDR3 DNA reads TGTGCCAGCAGCTTAACCCGGGCCGGGGAGCTGTTTTTT. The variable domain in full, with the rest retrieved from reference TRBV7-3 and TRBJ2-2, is GAGVSQTPSNKVTEKGKYVELRCDPISGHTALYWYRQSLGQGPEFLIYFQGTGAADDSGLPNDRFFAVRPEGSVSTLKIQRTERGDSAVYLCASSLTRAGELFFGEGSRLTVL.

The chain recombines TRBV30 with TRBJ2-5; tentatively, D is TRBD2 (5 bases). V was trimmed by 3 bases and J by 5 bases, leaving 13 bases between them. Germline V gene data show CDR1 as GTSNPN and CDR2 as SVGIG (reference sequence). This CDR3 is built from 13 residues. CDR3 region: CAWRRVGVETQYF. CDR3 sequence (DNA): TGTGCCTGGAGACGAGTCGGGGTCGAGACCCAGTACTTC. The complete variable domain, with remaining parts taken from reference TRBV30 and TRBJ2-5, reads SQTIHQWPATLVQPVGSPLSLECTVEGTSNPNLYWYRQAAGRGLQLLFYSVGIGQISSEVPQNLSASRPQDRQFILSSKKLLLSDSGFYLCAWRRVGVETQYFGPGTRLLVL.

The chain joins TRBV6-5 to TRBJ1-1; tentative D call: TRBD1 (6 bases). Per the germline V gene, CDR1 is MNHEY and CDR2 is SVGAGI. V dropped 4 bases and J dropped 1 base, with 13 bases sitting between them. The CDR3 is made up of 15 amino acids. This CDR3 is CASSFSTGRNTEAFF. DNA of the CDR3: TGTGCCAGCAGTTTTTCCACAGGGAGGAACACTGAAGCTTTCTTT.

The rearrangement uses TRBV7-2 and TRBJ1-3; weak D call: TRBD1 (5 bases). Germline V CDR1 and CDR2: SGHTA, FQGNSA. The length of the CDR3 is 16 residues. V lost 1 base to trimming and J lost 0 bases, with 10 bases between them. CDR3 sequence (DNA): TGTGCCAGCAGCTTAGTGCCAGGGTTCTCTGGAAACACCATATATTTT. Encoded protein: CASSLVPGFSGNTIYF.

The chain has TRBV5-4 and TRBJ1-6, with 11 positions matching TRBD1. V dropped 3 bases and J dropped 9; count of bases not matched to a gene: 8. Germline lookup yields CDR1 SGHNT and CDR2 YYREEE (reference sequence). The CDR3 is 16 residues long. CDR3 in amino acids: CASSWRDRGSGSPLHF. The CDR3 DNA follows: TGTGCCAGCAGCTGGAGGGACAGGGGGTCAGGTTCACCCCTCCACTTT. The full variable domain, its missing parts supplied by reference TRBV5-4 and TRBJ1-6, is ETGVTQSPTHLIKTRGQQVTLRCSSQSGHNTVSWYQQALGQGPQFIFQYYREEENGRGNFPPRFSGLQFPNYSSELNVNALELDDSALYLCASSWRDRGSGSPLHFGNGTRLTVT.

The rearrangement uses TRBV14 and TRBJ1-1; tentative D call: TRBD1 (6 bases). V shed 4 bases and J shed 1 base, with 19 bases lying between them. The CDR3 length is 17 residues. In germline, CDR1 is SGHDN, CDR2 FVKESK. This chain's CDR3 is CASSPVGFGRGNTEAFF. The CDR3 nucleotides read TGTGCCAGCAGCCCTGTCGGTTTTGGCAGGGGGAACACTGAAGCTTTCTTT.

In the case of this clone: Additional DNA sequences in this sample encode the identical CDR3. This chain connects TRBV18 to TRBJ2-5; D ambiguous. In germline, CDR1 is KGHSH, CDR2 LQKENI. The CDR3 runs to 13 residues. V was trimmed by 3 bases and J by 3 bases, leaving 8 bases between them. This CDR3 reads CASSPGQKETQYF. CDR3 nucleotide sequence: TGTGCCAGCTCACCTGGCCAGAAAGAGACCCAGTACTTC.

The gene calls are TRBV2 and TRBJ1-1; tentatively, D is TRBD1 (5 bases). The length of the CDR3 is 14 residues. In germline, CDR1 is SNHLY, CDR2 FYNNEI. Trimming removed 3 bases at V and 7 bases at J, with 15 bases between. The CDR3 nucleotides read TGTGCCAGCAGTGATTGGGCAGGGATGGTTGAAGCTTTCTTT. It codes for CASSDWAGMVEAFF. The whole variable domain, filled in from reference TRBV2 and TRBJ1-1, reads EPEVTQTPSHQVTQMGQEVILRCVPISNHLYFYWYRQILGQKVEFLVSFYNNEISEKSEIFDDQFSVERPDGSNFTLKIRSTKLEDSAMYFCASSDWAGMVEAFFGQGTRLTVV.

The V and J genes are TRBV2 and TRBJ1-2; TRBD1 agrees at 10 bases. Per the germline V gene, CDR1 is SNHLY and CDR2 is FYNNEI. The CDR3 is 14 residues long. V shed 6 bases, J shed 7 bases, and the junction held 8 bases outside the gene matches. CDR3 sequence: CASSPGTGVRGYTF. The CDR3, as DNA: TGTGCCAGCAGCCCGGGGACAGGGGTTCGTGGCTACACCTTC.

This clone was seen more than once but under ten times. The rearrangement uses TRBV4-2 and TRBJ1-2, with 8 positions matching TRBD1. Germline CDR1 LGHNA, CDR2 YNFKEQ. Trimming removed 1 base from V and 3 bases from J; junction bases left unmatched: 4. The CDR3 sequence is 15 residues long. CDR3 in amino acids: CASSQGDRRYYGYTF. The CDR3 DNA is TGTGCCAGCAGCCAAGGGGACAGGAGGTACTATGGCTACACCTTC.

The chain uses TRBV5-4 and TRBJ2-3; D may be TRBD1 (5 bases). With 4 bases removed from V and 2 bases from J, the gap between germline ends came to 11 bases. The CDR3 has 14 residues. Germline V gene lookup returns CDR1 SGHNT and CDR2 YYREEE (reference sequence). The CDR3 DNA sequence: TGTGCCAGCAGCCCTGACAGATTCACAGATACGCAGTATTTT. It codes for CASSPDRFTDTQYF.

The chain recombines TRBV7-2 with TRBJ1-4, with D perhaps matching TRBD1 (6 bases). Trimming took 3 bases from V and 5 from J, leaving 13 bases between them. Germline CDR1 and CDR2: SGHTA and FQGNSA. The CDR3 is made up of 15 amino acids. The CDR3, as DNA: TGTGCCAGCAGCTTCCAACAGGGACTAAATGAAAAACTGTTTTTT. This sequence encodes CASSFQQGLNEKLFF.

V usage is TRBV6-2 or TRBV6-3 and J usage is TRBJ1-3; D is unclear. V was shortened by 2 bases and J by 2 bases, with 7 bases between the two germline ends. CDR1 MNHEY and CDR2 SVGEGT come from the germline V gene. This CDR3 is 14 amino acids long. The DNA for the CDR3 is TGTGCCAGCAGTTACGTCGGTACTGGAAACACCATATATTTT. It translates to CASSYVGTGNTIYF.

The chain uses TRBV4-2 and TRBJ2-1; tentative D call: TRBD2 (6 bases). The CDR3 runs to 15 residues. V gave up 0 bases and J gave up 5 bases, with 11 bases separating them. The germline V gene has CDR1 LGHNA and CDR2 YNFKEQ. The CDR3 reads CASSQDWQRDNEQFF. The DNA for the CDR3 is TGTGCCAGCAGCCAAGATTGGCAGCGGGACAATGAGCAGTTCTTC.

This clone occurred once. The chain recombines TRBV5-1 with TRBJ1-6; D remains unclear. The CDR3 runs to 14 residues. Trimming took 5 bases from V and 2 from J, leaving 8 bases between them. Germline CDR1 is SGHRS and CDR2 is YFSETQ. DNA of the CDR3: TGCGCCAGCAGTCTGGGCCCCTATAATTCACCCCTCCACTTT. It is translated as CASSLGPYNSPLHF.

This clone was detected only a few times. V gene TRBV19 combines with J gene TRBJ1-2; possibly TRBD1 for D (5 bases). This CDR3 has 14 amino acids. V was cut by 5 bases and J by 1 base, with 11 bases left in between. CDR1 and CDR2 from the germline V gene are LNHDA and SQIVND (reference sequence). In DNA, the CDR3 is TGTGCCAGTAGTGTGACCAGGGTTAACTATGGCTACACCTTC. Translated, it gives CASSVTRVNYGYTF.